Described below is a single T cell receptor beta chain sequence and its context. A single count supports this clone. Its antigen is unknown. Per-base qualities were not stored, and no clone one base away is much larger. This sample was taken from a study of cytomegalovirus exposure and HLA in healthy donors (dated by TCRdb to 2015 to 2018). With respect to the entire study: An earlier analysis of 587 of the donors reported about 280 Gb of sequence data and 95 million to 130 million unique TCR beta sequences obtained from approximately 180 million T cells. The study used immunosequencing to profile the T cell repertoires of about 670 subjects and linked those repertoires to cytomegalovirus serostatus. An earlier analysis of some 500 of the donors used high-throughput TCR beta sequencing to judge whether each TCR beta V gene segment behaved as functional or pseudogenic. All discovery cohort repertoires had been generated using a single sequencing platform. Several DR-DQ haplotypes were handled as single units for association and clustering because linkage in the cohort was strong. An early release that covered 640 HLA-typed donors contained approximately 320 gigabases of sequencing data and some 87 million unique TCR sequences. Along with the roughly 700-subject first cohort, a separate validation cohort of more than 90 different subjects was used. Genome-wide SNP genotypes for about 65% of the roughly 700 donors were used in a later genetic analysis, which treated that subset as a discovery cohort. Among some 410 genotyped donors of the cohort, an average of around 250,000 unique TCR beta nucleotide sequences was sequenced per donor, of which about 18% were non-productive. Alongside the repertoire data, information on donor age, sex, ethnicity and CMV serostatus was compiled. HLA typing covered class I and class II loci at four-digit resolution. To study patterns of TCR occurrence, a later analysis re-analyzed previously published TCR beta repertoires from 600 to 750 donors and added high-resolution HLA genotyping. Of the roughly 400 genotyped donors, 65% to 90% fell in the genetic ancestry cluster associated with self-reported Caucasian donors. Typing coverage differed by locus: A, B, C, DRB1 and DQB1 were typed in roughly 620-630 donors, DQA1 in 500 to 550, DPA1 in some 600, and DPB1 in 472. To predict cytomegalovirus infection status, the study combined high-throughput TCR immunosequencing, statistical association of individual TCRs with disease status, and machine learning. In the later analysis, no new phenotypic data were used to find candidate immune exposures; instead, reliance was placed on TCR beta sequences and their occurrence across donors. The study was designed to test whether signatures of past pathogen exposure could be identified by cataloging public T cell receptors.

Results the study describes overall, beyond this receptor: CMV serostatus was the only immune exposure information available for the cohort. The authors suggested that the approach could potentially be generalized to other disease states and immunological phenotypes. A later analysis found that TCR association rates varied across HLA loci, with DRB1 alleles showing the most associated TCRs and HLA-C alleles the fewest. Most TCR sequences were seen in very few donors, while some public TCRs were found in many individuals. Assigning TCR associations to individual alleles was difficult when HLA alleles, especially DR and DQ, strongly co-occurred. A total of roughly 160 TCR beta chains were listed by the study as associated with cytomegalovirus. In a later analysis, some 17,000 TCR beta sequences were associated with specific HLA alleles at a false discovery rate of 0.05. In a later genetic analysis, fewer N-insertions in productive TCRs were reported among donors in an Asian-associated ancestry cluster than the roughly 640-donor mean. In both the original and validation cohorts, the classifier was reported to diagnose cytomegalovirus status with high specificity and sensitivity. According to a later analysis, parvovirus B19, influenza, CMV and Epstein-Barr virus appeared linked to several top co-occurrence clusters. A group of highly shared sequence variants was considered likely to be a technical artifact of the sequencing pipeline. The earlier analysis of nearly 600 of the donors excluded fewer than 20 rarely observed V segments, including chromosome 9 orphons, because counts were too low. In an earlier analysis of roughly 500 of the donors, most TCR beta V segments appeared in productive rearrangements about 90% or about 30% of the time, broadly matching IMGT annotations. Roughly uniform sequencing depth across donors was assumed in presence/absence analyses, although this assumption may not hold. A further reported finding was that TCR beta sequences accurately predicted the HLA-A and HLA-B alleles for most subjects in the first cohort. Because HLA typing was missing for some donors at each locus, association tests included only the typed subset. Linkage disequilibrium might explain the correlated functional status among segregating V segments, but an unknown experimental factor could not be excluded. In a later analysis, most CMV-associated TCR beta chains were found to appear HLA-restricted, with HLA associations seemingly driven largely by CMV exposure. A few of the identified cytomegalovirus-associated TCR beta chains were confirmed in vitro to be specific for cytomegalovirus antigens. A later genetic analysis associated a missense DCLRE1C variant with V-gene and J-gene trimming of TCR beta chains, and an independent cohort replicated the association. A later analysis found that HLA-associated TCR beta chains were more clonally expanded and had lower generation probabilities than equally common non-associated chains. This cohort had only TCR beta chains sequenced, and the lack of alpha or paired-chain data limited which features could be detected.

The cohort was made up of 500 to 850 healthy bone marrow donors. At the time of sampling, all cohort members were nominally healthy, though unrecorded immune exposures were likely present. The donor tested CMV seropositive and was one of the 289 seropositive cohort members. Each donor provided a peripheral blood sample, and peripheral blood mononuclear cells were used for TCR beta sequencing. The Qiagen DNeasy Blood Extraction Kit was used to extract genomic DNA from the blood cell samples. The library was obtained by the immunoSEQ multiplex PCR assay. The multiplex PCR relied on a mix of 60 forward primers for TCR Vbeta segments and 13 reverse primers for TCR Jbeta segments. The CDR3 region of rearranged TCR beta genes was amplified from genomic DNA by a multiplex PCR assay. Amplified TCR beta libraries were sequenced as 87-base-pair reads on the Illumina HiSeq System. From the authors' description of their analysis: Across the 500 to 750 repertoires, a later analysis counted tens of millions of unique TCR beta chains, about 10 million of which were shared by at least two donors. A nearest-neighbor algorithm error-corrected the raw reads and collapsed the reads into unique sequences, merging closely related sequences to remove PCR and sequencing errors. CDR3 sequences were aligned to IMGT reference sequences to assign V, D and J gene segments. For a sequence to be retained, a match of at least six nucleotides was required to both a V gene segment and a J gene segment. Rearrangements were called productive when the CDR3 lacked stop codons and stayed in frame with V and J; all others were non-productive. CDR3 was defined according to IMGT convention as the region running from the second conserved V-encoded cysteine to the conserved J-encoded phenylalanine. Sequences without an unambiguous match to a single V gene segment were excluded from the earlier analysis of over 500 of the donors. An earlier analysis of about 600 of the donors called V segments functional above 56.7% productive rearrangements and segregating when the between-donor standard deviation exceeded 5%. A statistical classification framework was built for diagnosing cytomegalovirus status from the catalog of TCR beta chain sequences. V and J gene assignment, in a later analysis, came from comparing TCR nucleotide sequences with IMGT/GENE-DB human TR gene sequences. In a later analysis, CDR3 sequences and most-parsimonious VDJ recombination scenarios were assigned using the TCRdist pipeline. In a later analysis, every TCR beta chain was defined by the combination of its CDR3 amino acid sequence and its V-gene family, and reads without a unique V-gene family were dropped. To address suspected cross-contamination and a sequencing artifact, a later analysis removed several hundred highly shared, low-generation-probability nucleotide sequences. In a later analysis, a clonal expansion index for each public chain was calculated from normalized within-repertoire ranks of inferred template counts. Generation probabilities in a later analysis came from a VDJ recombination model fitted to out-of-frame rearrangements, and those results were checked against IGoR. In a later analysis, hypergeometric tests were used to score TCR-TCR, TCR-HLA and TCR-CMV co-occurrence, with a repertoire-size bias correction applied to TCR pairs. In a later analysis, false discovery rates were estimated by permuting HLA or CMV assignments 20 times. A later analysis grouped co-occurring TCRs with DBSCAN, adding TCRdist sequence similarity when clustering within HLA-allele-positive subsets. For co-occurrence clustering, repertoires with fewer than 30,000 or more than 120,000 public chains were excluded, along with five or six repertoires with anomalous nucleotide sharing. Not all clones reach the TCRdb copy of this immuneACCESS table, which keeps in-frame sequences only. Checked studies attribute under half of the gap to unresolved V genes and leave the rest unexplained. That table supplies the V and J calls and clone size; D and trimming were determined from the DNA. The sample records 100,000 to 150,000 clones, about 74% of which are singletons. Of the sample, approximately 6.4% is held by the ten largest clones.

This clonotype was obtained from a woman in her 50s in good health and CMV-seropositive. Sequences were obtained from PBMCs.

The sequenced DNA is TGCAGCTGCCGGGACAGCTCTACCTCCTACGAGCAGTACTTC. Its protein reads: CSCRDSSTSYEQYF. This chain joins TRBV29-1 to TRBJ2-7; 7 bases in the middle match TRBD1. Compared with germline, V lacks 8 bases and J lacks 0 bases; bases without a gene match: 10. Spanning cysteine to phenylalanine, the CDR3 consists of 14 amino acids. Only the CDR3 DNA is retained, 42 bases long and in frame from the first base. The germline V gene gives CDR1 as SQVTM and CDR2 as ANQGSEA.